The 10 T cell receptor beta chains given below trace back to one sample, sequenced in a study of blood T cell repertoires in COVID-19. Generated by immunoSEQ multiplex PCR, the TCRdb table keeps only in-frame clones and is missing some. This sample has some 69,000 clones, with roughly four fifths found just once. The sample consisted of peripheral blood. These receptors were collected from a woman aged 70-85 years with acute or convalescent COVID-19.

CDR3 loop: CASSHLRTGGGEQYF. In DNA form, the CDR3 reads TGTGCCAGTAGTCACCTTCGGACAGGGGGCGGCGAGCAGTACTTC. The rearrangement uses TRBV19 and TRBJ2-7; 11 positions agree with TRBD1. The germline gives CDR1 LNHDA, CDR2 SQIVND (reference sequence). J was trimmed by 6 bases and V by 5 bases; bases with no gene match: 9. The CDR3 runs to 15 residues.

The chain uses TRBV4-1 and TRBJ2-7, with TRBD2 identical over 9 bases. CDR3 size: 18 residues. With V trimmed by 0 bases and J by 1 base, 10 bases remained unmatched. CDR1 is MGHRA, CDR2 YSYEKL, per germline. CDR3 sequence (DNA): TGCGCCAGCAGCCAAGAGTGGGGGCGTAGCGGGGGATCCTACGAGCAGTACTTC. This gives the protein CASSQEWGRSGGSYEQYF.

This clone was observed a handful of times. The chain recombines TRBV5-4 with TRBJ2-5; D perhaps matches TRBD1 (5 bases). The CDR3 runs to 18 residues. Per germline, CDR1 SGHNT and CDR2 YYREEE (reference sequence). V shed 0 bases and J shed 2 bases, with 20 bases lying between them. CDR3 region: CASSLGLGRARIQETQYF. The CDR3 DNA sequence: TGTGCCAGCAGCTTGGGGCTCGGCAGGGCGCGAATTCAAGAGACCCAGTACTTC.

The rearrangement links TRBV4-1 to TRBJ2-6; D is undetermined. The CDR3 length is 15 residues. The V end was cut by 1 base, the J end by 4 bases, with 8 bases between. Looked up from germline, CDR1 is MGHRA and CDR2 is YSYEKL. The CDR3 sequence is CASSQGTRGANVLTF. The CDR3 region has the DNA TGCGCCAGCAGCCAAGGCACGAGAGGGGCCAACGTCCTGACTTTC.

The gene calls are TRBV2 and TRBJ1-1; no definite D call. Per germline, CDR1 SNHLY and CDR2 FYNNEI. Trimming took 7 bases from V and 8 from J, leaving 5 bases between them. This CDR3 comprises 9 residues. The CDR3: CASTAEAFF. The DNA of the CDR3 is TGTGCCAGCACAGCGGAAGCTTTCTTT.

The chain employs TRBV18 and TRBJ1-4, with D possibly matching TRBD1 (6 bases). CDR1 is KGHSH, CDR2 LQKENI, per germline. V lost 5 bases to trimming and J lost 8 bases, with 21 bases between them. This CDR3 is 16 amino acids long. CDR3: CASSTFATGLGEKLFF. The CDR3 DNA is TGTGCCAGCTCAACCTTCGCGACAGGACTAGGGGAAAAACTGTTTTTT.

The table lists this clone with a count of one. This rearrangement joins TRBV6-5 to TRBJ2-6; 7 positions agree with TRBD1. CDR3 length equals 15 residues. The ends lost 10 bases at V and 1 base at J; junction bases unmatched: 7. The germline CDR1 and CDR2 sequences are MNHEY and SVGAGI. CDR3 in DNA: TGTGCCACCACGAAGGGGGCGTCTGGGGCCAACGTCCTGACTTTC. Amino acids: CATTKGASGANVLTF.

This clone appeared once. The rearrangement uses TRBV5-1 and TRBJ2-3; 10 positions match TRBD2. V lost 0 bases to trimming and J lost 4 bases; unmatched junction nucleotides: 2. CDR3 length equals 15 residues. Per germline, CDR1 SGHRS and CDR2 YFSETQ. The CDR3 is CASSLGTSGPDTQYF. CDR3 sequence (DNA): TGCGCCAGCAGCTTGGGGACTAGCGGCCCAGATACGCAGTATTTT.

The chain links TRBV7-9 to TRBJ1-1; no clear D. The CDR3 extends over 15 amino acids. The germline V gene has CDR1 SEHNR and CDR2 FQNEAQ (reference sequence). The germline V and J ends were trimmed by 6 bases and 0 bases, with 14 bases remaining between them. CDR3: CASRTRTGMNTEAFF. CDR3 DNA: TGTGCCAGCAGGACCCGGACGGGGATGAACACTGAAGCTTTCTTT.

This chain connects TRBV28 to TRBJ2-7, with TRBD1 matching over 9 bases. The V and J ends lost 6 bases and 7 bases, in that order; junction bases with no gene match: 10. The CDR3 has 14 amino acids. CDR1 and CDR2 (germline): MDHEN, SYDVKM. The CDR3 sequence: CASRGTGLFAEQYF. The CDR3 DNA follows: TGTGCCAGCAGAGGGACAGGGCTTTTCGCGGAGCAGTACTTC.